The 17 T cell receptor beta chains below were found in one sample sequenced in a study of T cell changes during pregnancy in multiple sclerosis (dated by TCRdb to about 2019). The library was made by the immunoSEQ multiplex PCR assay. The table comes from immuneACCESS by way of TCRdb, which keeps in-frame sequences with V and J called. Part of the clones is missing from these tables; in studies checked, under half for an unresolved V gene and the rest for unknown reasons. The sample table contains 56,000 or so clones; only one count was recorded for 75% to 90% of them. Of the sample, approximately 0.4% is held by the ten largest clones. The sequencing used CD4+ T cells from peripheral blood mononuclear cells, collected in the third trimester of pregnancy. These receptors originate from a female donor with multiple sclerosis, enrolled in a pregnancy study.

This chain links TRBV27 with TRBJ2-4, with D perhaps matching TRBD2 (5 bases). Germline CDR1 MNHEY, CDR2 SMNVEV (reference sequence). Trimming stripped 7 bases from V and 9 bases from J, with 10 bases between. This CDR3 contains 11 residues. CDR3 DNA: TGTGCCAGCATCGAGGGAAGCATTCAGTACTTC. This sequence encodes CASIEGSIQYF.

The V and J genes are TRBV27 and TRBJ1-5, with 8 bases identical to TRBD1. The CDR3 runs to 17 residues. Germline loops: CDR1 MNHEY, CDR2 SMNVEV (reference sequence). The trim removed 6 bases at V and 1 base at J, leaving 11 bases unmatched. The CDR3 DNA follows: TGTGCCAGCAGCCGGACAGGGAGGGCTTGGAGCAATCAGCCCCAGCATTTT. It encodes CASSRTGRAWSNQPQHF.

This clone was picked up one time. This chain uses TRBV15 with TRBJ1-4; no reliable D call. The germline gives CDR1 LNHNV, CDR2 YYDKDF (reference sequence). The CDR3 totals 18 residues. V gave up 0 bases and J gave up 3 bases, with 17 bases separating them. The CDR3 DNA is TGTGCCACCAGCAGAGATATGGGGAGCCCGTTTCCTAATGAAAAACTGTTTTTT. It yields the protein CATSRDMGSPFPNEKLFF.

The V and J genes are TRBV9 and TRBJ2-3; 7 bases align to TRBD2. Germline lookup yields CDR1 SGDLS and CDR2 YYNGEE. This CDR3 region has 16 residues. The trim removed 2 bases at V and 3 bases at J, leaving 9 bases unmatched. The DNA of the CDR3 is TGTGCCAGCAGCGTCCAAAACGGGGGGATAACAGATACGCAGTATTTT. Translating gives CASSVQNGGITDTQYF.

A single count supports this clone. This chain uses TRBV5-4 with TRBJ2-7; TRBD2 matches 10 bases. The ends lost 4 bases at V and 1 base at J; junction bases unmatched: 5. CDR1 is SGHNT and CDR2 is YYREEE in the germline V gene (reference sequence). The CDR3 consists of 15 residues. The DNA for the CDR3 is TGTGCCAGCAGCCCGGGGACTAGCGAGTCCTACGAGCAGTACTTC. Its translation: CASSPGTSESYEQYF.

The chain recombines TRBV5-1 with TRBJ2-5, with D perhaps matching TRBD2 (6 bases). Germline CDR1 reads SGHRS; CDR2 reads YFSETQ. The CDR3 runs to 15 residues. V lost 3 bases and J lost 5, with 17 bases in between. The CDR3 bases are TGCGCCAGCAGCTACGGGACTGCCCTCGGGGAGACCCAGTACTTC. It yields the protein CASSYGTALGETQYF.

The chain employs TRBV6-4 and TRBJ2-3, with 13 bases lining up with TRBD2. Per germline, CDR1 MRHNA and CDR2 SNTAGT. V was pared by 5 bases and J by 0 bases, with 8 bases of the junction left unmatched. The CDR3 consists of 18 residues. The DNA of the CDR3 is TGTGCCAGCAGTAGACTAGCGGGAGGAAGACGTAGCACAGATACGCAGTATTTT. Translated: CASSRLAGGRRSTDTQYF.

The V call is TRBV7-7, the J call TRBJ2-5; TRBD1 matches at 7 bases. This CDR3 contains 15 residues. Germline assignment: CDR1 SSHAT and CDR2 FNYEAQ (reference sequence). Trimming at V came to 1 base and at J to 1 base, leaving 3 bases not matched to a gene. CDR3 sequence reads: CASSLGGTVQETQYF. The CDR3, as DNA: TGTGCCAGCAGCTTAGGAGGGACAGTCCAAGAGACCCAGTACTTC.

The chain uses TRBV6-5 and TRBJ1-4; 10 bases match TRBD1. Trimming cost V 6 bases and J 5 bases; bases outside gene matches: 3. The CDR3 has 14 amino acids. Germline V gene lookup returns CDR1 MNHEY and CDR2 SVGAGI. The CDR3 bases are TGTGCCAGCAGCCGGGGACAGGGGAATGAAAAACTGTTTTTT. It translates to CASSRGQGNEKLFF.

The chain couples TRBV19 to TRBJ1-3, with D perhaps matching TRBD1 (6 bases). From germline, CDR1 is LNHDA and CDR2 SQIVND (reference sequence). CDR3 size: 17 residues. The V end lost 3 bases, the J end lost 0 bases, and 15 bases lay between the germline ends. The CDR3 is CASSISRGGTSGNTIYF. Here the CDR3 DNA reads TGTGCCAGTAGTATCTCAAGAGGGGGAACCTCTGGAAACACCATATATTTT.

The chain carries TRBV7-8 and TRBJ1-6; possible D gene TRBD1, 6 bases. Trimming took 5 bases from V and 9 from J, leaving 14 bases between them. The CDR3 length is 14 residues. The germline CDR1 and CDR2 sequences are SGHVS and FQNEAQ. The CDR3 reads CASSTQGSSSPLHF. CDR3 in DNA: TGTGCCAGCAGCACCCAGGGGAGTAGTTCACCCCTCCACTTT.

The J gene is TRBJ2-1, the V gene TRBV2; 7 nucleotides align to TRBD1. Looked up from germline, CDR1 is SNHLY and CDR2 is FYNNEI. Trimming cost V 6 bases and J 4 bases; bases outside gene matches: 15. The CDR3 is 17 residues long. The CDR3 loop reads CASRGTLRDSLYNEQFF. CDR3 sequence (DNA): TGTGCCAGCAGAGGCACCCTCCGGGACAGCCTATACAATGAGCAGTTCTTC.

This rearrangement joins TRBV7-3 to TRBJ2-7; TRBD1 agrees at 7 bases. The trim removed 4 bases at V and 2 bases at J, leaving 8 bases unmatched. Germline CDR1 SGHTA, CDR2 FQGTGA. The CDR3 length is 15 residues. The DNA of the CDR3 is TGTGCCAGCAGCTCAAAAGGGACAGACCCCTACGAGCAGTACTTC. Its translation: CASSSKGTDPYEQYF.

J is TRBJ2-3 and V is TRBV5-8; a possible D gene is TRBD1 (7 bases). V was shortened by 1 base and J by 2 bases, with 14 bases between the two germline ends. The V gene's germline CDR1 is SGHTS and CDR2 YDEGEE. The CDR3 loop spans 16 amino acids. Here the CDR3 reads CASSLRQGGTTDTQYF. CDR3 bases: TGTGCCAGCAGCTTGCGGCAGGGGGGAACCACAGATACGCAGTATTTT.

The V gene is TRBV6-5, the J gene TRBJ2-1, with D unclear. CDR3 length: 14 amino acids. V was trimmed by 1 base and J by 1 base, leaving 5 bases between them. Germline V lookup: CDR1 MNHEY, CDR2 SVGAGI. In DNA form, the CDR3 reads TGTGCCAGCAGTTACTATAATTCCTACAATGAGCAGTTCTTC. This gives the protein CASSYYNSYNEQFF.

This chain connects TRBV7-2 to TRBJ1-5, with TRBD1 as a possible D gene (6 bases). The CDR3 is 16 residues long. Germline values: CDR1 SGHTA, CDR2 FQGNSA. Trimming cost V 1 base and J 5 bases, with 15 bases left between them. CDR3 coding DNA: TGTGCCAGCAGCTTAGTAGGGGGGGGGACGGATCAGCCCCAGCATTTT. The encoded protein is CASSLVGGGTDQPQHF.

The chain employs TRBV29-1 and TRBJ2-7, with TRBD2 matching over 7 bases. The ends lost 3 bases at V and 7 bases at J; junction bases unmatched: 12. The germline V gene encodes CDR1 SQVTM and CDR2 ANQGSEA. The CDR3 has 14 residues. The CDR3 coding sequence is TGCAGCGTTGAGGCGTTTGGGGGAGCGGGGGAGCAGTACTTC. Its translation: CSVEAFGGAGEQYF.